What follows are 27 T cell receptor beta chains derived from one specimen sequenced in a study of blood T cell repertoires in COVID-19. Profiled with immunoSEQ multiplex PCR; TCRdb holds only in-frame clones, not every one. Here the sample spans tens of thousands of clones, approximately 85% being singletons. Sequenced material: peripheral blood. These receptors came from a human donor in a cohort sampled during active COVID-19.

This clone has just a few counts. V usage is TRBV5-1 and J usage is TRBJ2-7; D might be TRBD2 (6 bases). CDR1 SGHRS and CDR2 YFSETQ come from the germline V gene. The CDR3 consists of 14 residues. The V and J ends lost 1 base and 2 bases respectively, with 10 bases between them. CDR3 loop: CASSLPGEPYEQYF. The CDR3 DNA reads TGCGCCAGCAGCTTGCCGGGGGAGCCCTACGAGCAGTACTTC. Variable domain in full (rest from reference TRBV5-1 and TRBJ2-7): KAGVTQTPRYLIKTRGQQVTLSCSPISGHRSVSWYQQTPGQGLQFLFEYFSETQRNKGNFPGRFSGRQFSNSRSEMNVSTLELGDSALYLCASSLPGEPYEQYFGPGTRLTVT.

The chain carries TRBV4-1 and TRBJ1-2; tentatively, D is TRBD1 (5 bases). Germline CDR1 reads MGHRA; CDR2 reads YSYEKL. The CDR3 sequence is 16 residues long. The V end was cut by 0 bases, the J end by 8 bases, with 19 bases between. The CDR3 nucleotides read TGCGCCAGCAGCCAAGAGGGGAGGGCAGGGCAGCGAGGCTACACCTTC. Its translation: CASSQEGRAGQRGYTF.

The rearrangement joins TRBV29-1 to TRBJ2-3; D is perhaps TRBD1 (6 bases). This CDR3 region has 13 residues. CDR1 and CDR2 from the germline V gene are SQVTM and ANQGSEA. V was clipped by 0 bases and J by 8 bases, with 12 bases between them. The CDR3 loop is CSVEEPQGGTQYF. DNA for the CDR3: TGCAGCGTTGAAGAGCCACAGGGTGGTACGCAGTATTTT.

The chain links TRBV10-1 to TRBJ2-6, with 12 bases aligning to TRBD1. The CDR3 extends over 17 amino acids. In germline, CDR1 is WNHNN, CDR2 SYGVQD (reference sequence). J was trimmed by 2 bases and V by 5 bases; bases with no gene match: 4. In DNA, the CDR3 is TGCGCCAGCAGTCACGGGACAGGGGGCGCTGGGGCCAACGTCCTGACTTTC. This encodes CASSHGTGGAGANVLTF.

This clone was observed once. The J gene is TRBJ2-5, the V gene TRBV9, with TRBD2 matching over 9 bases. CDR3 size: 16 residues. CDR1 and CDR2 (germline): SGDLS, YYNGEE. V trimming: 4 bases; J trimming: 2 bases; junction bases outside the gene matches: 9. The CDR3 loop reads CASSPGGLAGQETQYF. For the CDR3, the DNA is TGTGCCAGCAGCCCAGGTGGGCTAGCGGGACAAGAGACCCAGTACTTC.

This clone was observed a few times. This chain connects TRBV14 to TRBJ1-1; D might be TRBD1 (5 bases). The CDR3 is 15 residues long. Germline lookup yields CDR1 SGHDN and CDR2 FVKESK. Trimming removed 0 bases from V and 4 bases from J, with 12 bases in between. This CDR3 is CASSQDWGVSTEAFF. CDR3 nucleotide sequence: TGTGCCAGCAGCCAAGATTGGGGGGTGAGCACTGAAGCTTTCTTT.

J is TRBJ2-1 and V is TRBV6-5, with TRBD1 matching over 11 bases. The CDR3 totals 14 residues. V lost 7 bases and J lost 10; bases outside the gene matches: 9. The germline gives CDR1 MNHEY, CDR2 SVGAGI. CDR3 residues: CASITGQGAREQFF. The CDR3 DNA follows: TGTGCCAGCATAACCGGACAGGGGGCCCGGGAGCAGTTCTTC.

The chain couples TRBV3-1 (or the pseudogene TRBV3-2) to TRBJ2-2; TRBD2 matches at 11 bases. Trimming at V came to 4 bases and at J to 1 base, leaving 20 bases not matched to a gene. Germline V gene sequence: CDR1 LGHDT, CDR2 YNNKEL (reference sequence). CDR3 length: 22 residues. Here the CDR3 reads CASSPRIQGTSGRVRNTGELFF. In DNA form, the CDR3 reads TGTGCCAGCAGCCCAAGGATCCAGGGAACTAGCGGGAGAGTGAGGAACACCGGGGAGCTGTTTTTT.

Concerning this clone itself: The same CDR3 arises from other DNA sequences in this sample as well. This chain joins TRBV12-3 or TRBV12-4 and TRBJ1-5; D gene unclear. The CDR3 consists of 12 residues. V lost 3 bases and J 5 bases, leaving 5 bases between the germline ends. CDR3 DNA: TGTGCCAGCAGTTTCGGTGATCAGCCCCAGCATTTT. This codes for CASSFGDQPQHF.

The J gene is TRBJ1-2, the V gene TRBV11-1; D is unclear. CDR1 and CDR2 (germline): SGHAT, FQDESV (reference sequence). The CDR3 extends over 12 amino acids. Trimming cost V 3 bases and J 8 bases, with 10 bases left between them. The CDR3 here is CASSFINGGYTF. As DNA, the CDR3 is TGTGCCAGCAGCTTCATCAACGGGGGCTACACCTTC.

The rearrangement joins TRBV20-1 to TRBJ2-7; no reliable D call. Germline assignment: CDR1 DFQATT and CDR2 SNEGSKA (reference sequence). The CDR3 loop spans 11 amino acids. Trimming took off 3 bases at V and 5 bases at J, with 8 bases between the two ends. The CDR3 sequence: CSASYGDEQYF. The CDR3 bases are TGCAGTGCTAGTTACGGTGACGAGCAGTACTTC.

This chain connects TRBV7-2 to TRBJ2-5, with 12 bases matching TRBD2. This CDR3 is 16 amino acids long. V gave up 4 bases and J gave up 5 bases; unmatched junction bases: 8. Looked up from germline, CDR1 is SGHTA and CDR2 is FQGNSA. The CDR3 region is CASSSETSGGMETQYF. Written as DNA, the CDR3 is TGTGCCAGCAGCTCGGAGACTAGCGGGGGTATGGAGACCCAGTACTTC.

The rearrangement uses TRBV10-2 and TRBJ2-7; 7 bases align to TRBD1. The CDR3 loop spans 15 amino acids. Losses at the gene ends were 6 bases for V and 3 bases for J; bases not matched to a gene: 11. Germline-derived CDR1 and CDR2 are WSHSY and SAAADI. CDR3 protein: CASRATGTAYYEQYF. DNA of the CDR3: TGCGCCAGCAGAGCAACCGGGACAGCGTACTACGAGCAGTACTTC.

This sequence joins TRBV6-4 and TRBJ2-7; 9 bases line up with TRBD1. This CDR3 is built from 13 residues. Germline CDR1 MRHNA, CDR2 SNTAGT. V shed 6 bases, J shed 3 bases, and the junction held 3 bases outside the gene matches. The CDR3 region is CASRGQGDYEQYF. As DNA, the CDR3 is TGTGCCAGCAGGGGACAGGGAGACTACGAGCAGTACTTC.

The chain couples TRBV2 to TRBJ2-7; D is perhaps TRBD2 (6 bases). The germline CDR1 and CDR2 sequences are SNHLY and FYNNEI. The CDR3 spans 18 residues. The V gene lost 1 base and the J gene lost 8 bases, with 27 bases spanning the gap. CDR3 sequence (DNA): TGTGCCAGCAGTGAAGGGGGTCAGGCGGGACTCCAAATCGGGAAGCAGTACTTC. Translation gives CASSEGGQAGLQIGKQYF.

The CDR3 nucleotides read TGTGCCAGCAGCTTACAGGACTCTAGCTCCTACAATGAGCAGTTCTTC. Translation gives CASSLQDSSSYNEQFF. The chain has TRBV13 and TRBJ2-1, with TRBD2 as a possible D gene (5 bases). In germline, CDR1 is PRHDT, CDR2 FYEKMQ (reference sequence). Trimming took off 2 bases at V and 0 bases at J, with 11 bases between the two ends. This CDR3 region has 16 residues.

The V gene is TRBV5-4, the J gene TRBJ2-6, with D unresolved. The CDR3 length is 15 residues. Germline values: CDR1 SGHNT, CDR2 YYREEE (reference sequence). Trimming removed 2 bases at V and 0 bases at J, with 6 bases between. This chain's CDR3 is CASSFDNSGANVLTF. For the CDR3, the DNA is TGTGCCAGCAGCTTTGACAACTCTGGGGCCAACGTCCTGACTTTC.

The chain employs TRBV10-3 and TRBJ1-6; no firm D call. This CDR3 region has 16 residues. Trimming took off 3 bases at V and 6 bases at J, with 15 bases between the two ends. CDR1 and CDR2 from the germline V gene are ENHRY and SYGVKD. The CDR3 spells CAISDPGNLINSPLHF. CDR3 nucleotide sequence: TGTGCCATCAGTGATCCGGGGAACCTTATTAATTCACCCCTCCACTTT.

The V gene is TRBV5-4, the J gene TRBJ2-2; 7 nucleotides agree with TRBD1. Trimming cost V 2 bases and J 6 bases; bases outside gene matches: 1. The CDR3 is 13 residues long. Germline CDR1 and CDR2: SGHNT and YYREEE (reference sequence). DNA of the CDR3: TGTGCCAGCAGCTTACAGGGGTCCGGGGAGCTGTTTTTT. This encodes CASSLQGSGELFF.

The V gene is TRBV4-1, the J gene TRBJ2-2; possibly TRBD1 for D (5 bases). V shed 0 bases and J shed 4 bases, with 9 bases lying between them. CDR3 length: 15 amino acids. Germline CDR1 is MGHRA and CDR2 is YSYEKL. CDR3 sequence reads: CASSQDVTGTGELFF. CDR3 DNA sequence: TGCGCCAGCAGCCAAGATGTTACAGGCACCGGGGAGCTGTTTTTT.

This clone was observed once. The chain uses TRBV9 and TRBJ1-1, with unresolved D. Germline loops: CDR1 SGDLS, CDR2 YYNGEE. The CDR3 extends over 13 amino acids. V shed 6 bases and J shed 9 bases, with 18 bases lying between them. The CDR3 sequence is CASIPTSEGKAFF. CDR3 bases: TGTGCCAGCATTCCTACCTCGGAGGGAAAAGCTTTCTTT.

This chain uses TRBV5-1 with TRBJ2-7; the match to TRBD2 covers 9 bases. This CDR3 spans 14 amino acids. Germline-derived CDR1 and CDR2 are SGHRS and YFSETQ. The V and J ends lost 7 bases and 2 bases, in that order; junction bases with no gene match: 7. The CDR3 reads CASGGGASTYEQYF. In nucleotides, the CDR3 is TGCGCCAGCGGCGGGGGGGCATCAACCTACGAGCAGTACTTC.

V is TRBV5-6 and J is TRBJ2-5; 11 bases are a match to TRBD2. Losses at the gene ends were 4 bases for V and 0 bases for J; bases not matched to a gene: 5. Germline lookup yields CDR1 SGHDT and CDR2 YYEEEE. The CDR3 sequence is 16 residues long. CDR3: CASSTQTSGNQETQYF. CDR3 nucleotides: TGTGCCAGCAGCACACAGACTAGCGGGAACCAAGAGACCCAGTACTTC. Full variable domain (missing parts from reference TRBV5-6 and TRBJ2-5): DAGVTQSPTHLIKTRGQQVTLRCSPKSGHDTVSWYQQALGQGPQFIFQYYEEEERQRGNFPDRFSGHQFPNYSSELNVNALLLGDSALYLCASSTQTSGNQETQYFGPGTRLLVL.

The genes are TRBV18 and TRBJ2-7, with D perhaps TRBD1 (6 bases). V lost 0 bases to trimming and J lost 0 bases, with 15 bases between them. CDR3 length equals 17 residues. Germline CDR1 is KGHSH and CDR2 is LQKENI. Written as DNA, the CDR3 is TGTGCCAGCTCACCACCATGGACAGCGCTTAGCTCCTACGAGCAGTACTTC. It translates to CASSPPWTALSSYEQYF.

The rearrangement joins TRBV15 to TRBJ2-1; TRBD2 is a possible D gene (6 bases). The germline gives CDR1 LNHNV, CDR2 YYDKDF (reference sequence). V lost 3 bases, J lost 4 bases, and 16 bases lay in between. The CDR3 totals 16 residues. CDR3 nucleotides: TGTGCCACCAGCAGGGCGGGGCAGACGGAATACAATGAGCAGTTCTTC. Its translation is CATSRAGQTEYNEQFF. Complete variable domain (other parts from reference TRBV15 and TRBJ2-1): DAMVIQNPRYQVTQFGKPVTLSCSQTLNHNVMYWYQQKSSQAPKLLFHYYDKDFNNEADTPDNFQSRRPNTSFCFLDIRSPGLGDTAMYLCATSRAGQTEYNEQFFGPGTRLTVL.

This clone was counted between two and nine times. This chain links TRBV6-2 or TRBV6-3 with TRBJ1-5; D is unresolved. V gave up 5 bases and J gave up 0 bases, with 14 bases separating them. The CDR3 length is 16 residues. The V gene's germline CDR1 is MNHEY and CDR2 SVGEGT. CDR3 loop: CASSTPGTVSNQPQHF. The CDR3 region has the DNA TGTGCCAGCAGTACCCCCGGCACAGTTAGCAATCAGCCCCAGCATTTT.

The chain joins TRBV27 to TRBJ1-1, with D perhaps TRBD1 (5 bases). The CDR3 sequence is 13 residues long. CDR1 is MNHEY, CDR2 SMNVEV, per germline (reference sequence). The germline V and J ends were trimmed by 8 bases and 5 bases, with 15 bases remaining between them. This chain's CDR3 is CASAPWGDTEAFF. DNA for the CDR3: TGTGCCAGCGCTCCTTGGGGGGATACTGAAGCTTTCTTT.